This entry describes one TCR beta chain. Its antigen is unknown. Semi-nested PCR with Nested Universal Primer A followed constant-region reverse priming of full-length variable regions. TCRdb itself ran the 5' RACE reads through MiXCR, one entry per CDR3 protein. The sample lists 40,000 to 55,000 distinct CDR3 sequences, over 20% occurring once. Trimming left V 5 bases short and J 8 bases short, with 16 bases between. The CDR3 loop spans 14 amino acids. Germline CDR1 SEHNR, CDR2 FQNEAQ (reference sequence). Cells sorted as Tregs were CD4+, CD25+ and CD127-/low. Study results and limitations: The larger-cohort validation was restricted to a single TCR beta V-J rearrangement rather than whole repertoires. Tumor Tregs overlapped most with tumor, then blood, naive CD4+ cells. Tumor memory CD4+ T cell TCR gene usage clustered with blood and lymph node memory CD4+ cells and lymph node naive CD4+ cells.

Sequencing was carried out using Tregs sorted from a lymph node. The receptor comes from a female donor with breast cancer. The J gene is TRBJ2-1, the V gene TRBV7-9; perhaps TRBD1 as D (6 bases). This chain's CDR3 is CASSRDKDLDEQFF. The CDR3, as DNA: TGTGCCAGCAGCCGGGACAAGGATTTGGATGAGCAGTTCTTC.